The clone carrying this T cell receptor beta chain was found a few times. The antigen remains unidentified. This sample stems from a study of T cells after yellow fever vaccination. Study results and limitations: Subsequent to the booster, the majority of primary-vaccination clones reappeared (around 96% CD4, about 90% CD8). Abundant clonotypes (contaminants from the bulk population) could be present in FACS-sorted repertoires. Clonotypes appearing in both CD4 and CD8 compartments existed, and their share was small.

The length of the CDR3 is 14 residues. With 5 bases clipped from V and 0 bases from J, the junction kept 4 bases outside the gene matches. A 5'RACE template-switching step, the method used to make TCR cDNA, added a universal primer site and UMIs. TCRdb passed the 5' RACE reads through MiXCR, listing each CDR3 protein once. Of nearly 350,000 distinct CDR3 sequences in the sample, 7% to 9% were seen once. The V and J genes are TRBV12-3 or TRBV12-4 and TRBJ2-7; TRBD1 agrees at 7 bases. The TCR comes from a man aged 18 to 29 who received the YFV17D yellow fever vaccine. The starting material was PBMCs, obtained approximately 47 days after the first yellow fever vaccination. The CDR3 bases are TGTGCCAGCAGTCTGGGGACAGTCTCCTACGAGCAGTACTTC. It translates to CASSLGTVSYEQYF.